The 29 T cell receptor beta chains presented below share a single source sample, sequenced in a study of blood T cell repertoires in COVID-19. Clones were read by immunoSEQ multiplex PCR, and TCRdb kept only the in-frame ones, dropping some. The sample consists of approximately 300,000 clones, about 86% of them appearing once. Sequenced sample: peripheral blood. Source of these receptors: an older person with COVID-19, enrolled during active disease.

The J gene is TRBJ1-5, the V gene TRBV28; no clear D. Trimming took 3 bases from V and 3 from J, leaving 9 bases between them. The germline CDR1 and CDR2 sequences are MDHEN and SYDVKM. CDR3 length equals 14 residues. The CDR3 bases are TGTGCCAGCAGTTTCGCTAGCACCAATCAGCCCCAGCATTTT. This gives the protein CASSFASTNQPQHF.

The CDR3 loop reads CASSRGGSGNTIYF. The CDR3 bases are TGCGCCAGCAGTAGGGGGGGCTCTGGAAACACCATATATTTT. J is TRBJ1-3 and V is TRBV4-1, with D tentatively TRBD1 (6 bases). Deletions cut 6 bases from V and 0 bases from J, with 9 bases between. From germline, CDR1 is MGHRA and CDR2 YSYEKL. The CDR3 totals 14 residues.

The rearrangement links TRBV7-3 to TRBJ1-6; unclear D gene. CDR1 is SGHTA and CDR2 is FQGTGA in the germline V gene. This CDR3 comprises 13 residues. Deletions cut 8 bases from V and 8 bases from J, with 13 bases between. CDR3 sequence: CASGLSGDSPLHF. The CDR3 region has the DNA TGTGCCAGCGGCCTCTCGGGTGATTCACCCCTCCACTTT.

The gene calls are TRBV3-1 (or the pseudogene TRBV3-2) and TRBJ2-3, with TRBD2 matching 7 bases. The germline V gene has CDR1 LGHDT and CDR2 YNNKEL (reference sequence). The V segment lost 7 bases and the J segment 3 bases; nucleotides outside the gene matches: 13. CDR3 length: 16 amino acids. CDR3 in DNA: TGTGCCAGCAATTCAGAGCGGAGCGGGGATACAGATACGCAGTATTTT. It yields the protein CASNSERSGDTDTQYF.

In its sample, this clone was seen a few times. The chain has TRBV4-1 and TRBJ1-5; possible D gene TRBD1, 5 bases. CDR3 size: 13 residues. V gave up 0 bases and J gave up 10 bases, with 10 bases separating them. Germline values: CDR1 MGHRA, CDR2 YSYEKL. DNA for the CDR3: TGCGCCAGCAGCCAAGAAGGGGCGAGACCCCAGCATTTT. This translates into CASSQEGARPQHF.

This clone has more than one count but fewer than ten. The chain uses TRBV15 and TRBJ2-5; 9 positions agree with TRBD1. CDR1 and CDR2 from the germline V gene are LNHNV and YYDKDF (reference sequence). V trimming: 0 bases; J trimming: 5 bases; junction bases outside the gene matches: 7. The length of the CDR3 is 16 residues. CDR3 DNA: TGTGCCACCAGCAGAGAAGGGGGACAGGGTGGGGAGACCCAGTACTTC. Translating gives CATSREGGQGGETQYF.

The CDR3: CASSSRDYEQYF. CDR3 in DNA: TGTGCCAGCAGTTCCAGGGACTACGAGCAGTACTTC. The chain is built from TRBV2 and TRBJ2-7, with D possibly TRBD1 on 5 matching bases. The CDR3 sequence is 12 residues long. Trimming shortened V by 5 bases and J by 3 bases, and 8 bases separated the two germline ends. From germline, CDR1 is SNHLY and CDR2 FYNNEI.

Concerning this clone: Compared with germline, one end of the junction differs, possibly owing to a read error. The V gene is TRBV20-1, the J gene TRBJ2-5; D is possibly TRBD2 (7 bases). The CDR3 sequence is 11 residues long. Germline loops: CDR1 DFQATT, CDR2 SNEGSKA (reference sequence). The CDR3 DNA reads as TGTGGGGGGGGCCTTCAAGAGACCCAGTACTTC. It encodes CGGGLQETQYF.

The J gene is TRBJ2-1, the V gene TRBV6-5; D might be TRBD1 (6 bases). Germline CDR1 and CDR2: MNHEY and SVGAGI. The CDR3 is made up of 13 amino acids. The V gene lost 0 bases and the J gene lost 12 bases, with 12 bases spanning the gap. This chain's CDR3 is CASSYSFPQGQFF. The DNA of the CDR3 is TGTGCCAGCAGTTACTCGTTCCCACAGGGGCAGTTCTTC.

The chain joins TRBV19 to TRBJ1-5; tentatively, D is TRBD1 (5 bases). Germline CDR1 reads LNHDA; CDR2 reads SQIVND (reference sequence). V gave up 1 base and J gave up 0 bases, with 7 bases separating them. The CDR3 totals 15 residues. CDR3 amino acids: CASSIGGLSNQPQHF. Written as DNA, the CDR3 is TGTGCCAGTAGTATAGGGGGACTTAGCAATCAGCCCCAGCATTTT.

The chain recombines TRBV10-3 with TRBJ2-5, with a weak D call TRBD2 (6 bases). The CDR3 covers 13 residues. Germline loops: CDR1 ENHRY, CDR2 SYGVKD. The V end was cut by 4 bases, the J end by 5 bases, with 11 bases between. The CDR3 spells CAISGGLGETQYF. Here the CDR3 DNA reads TGTGCCATCAGTGGGGGACTCGGGGAGACCCAGTACTTC.

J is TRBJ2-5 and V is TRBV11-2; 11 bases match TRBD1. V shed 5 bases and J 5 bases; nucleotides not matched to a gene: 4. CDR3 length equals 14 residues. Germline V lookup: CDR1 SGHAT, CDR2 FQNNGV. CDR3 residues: CASSRTGGEETQYF. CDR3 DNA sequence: TGTGCCAGCAGCCGGACAGGGGGCGAGGAGACCCAGTACTTC.

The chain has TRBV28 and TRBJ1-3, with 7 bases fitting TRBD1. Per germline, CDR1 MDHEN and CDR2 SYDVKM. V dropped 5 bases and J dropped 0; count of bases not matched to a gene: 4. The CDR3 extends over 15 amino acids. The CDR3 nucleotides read TGTGCCAGCAGTGTGGGACAGTTCTCTGGAAACACCATATATTTT. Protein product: CASSVGQFSGNTIYF. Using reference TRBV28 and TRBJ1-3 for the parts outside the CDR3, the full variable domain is DVKVTQSSRYLVKRTGEKVFLECVQDMDHENMFWYRQDPGLGLRLIYFSYDVKMKEKGDIPEGYSVSREKKERFSLILESASTNQTSMYLCASSVGQFSGNTIYFGEGSWLTVV.

CDR3 coding DNA: TGCGCCAGCAGCCAAGTGCTAGCGGGGATCAATGAGCAGTTCTTC. It codes for CASSQVLAGINEQFF. This chain links TRBV4-3 with TRBJ2-1; 9 bases fit TRBD2. The CDR3 is 15 residues long. Unmatched junction bases numbered 4, after V lost 1 base and J lost 6 bases. Germline CDR1 is LGHNA and CDR2 is YSLEER.

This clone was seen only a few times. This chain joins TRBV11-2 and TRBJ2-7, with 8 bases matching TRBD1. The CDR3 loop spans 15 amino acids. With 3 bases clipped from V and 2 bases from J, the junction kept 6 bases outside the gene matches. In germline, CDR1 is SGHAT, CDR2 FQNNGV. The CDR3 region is CASSLDRDPTYEQYF. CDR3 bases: TGTGCCAGCAGCTTGGACAGGGATCCCACCTACGAGCAGTACTTC.

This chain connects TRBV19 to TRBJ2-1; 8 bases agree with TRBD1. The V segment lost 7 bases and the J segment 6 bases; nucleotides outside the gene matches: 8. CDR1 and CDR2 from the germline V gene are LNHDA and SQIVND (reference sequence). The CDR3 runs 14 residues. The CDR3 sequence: CASKTGEFSNEQFF. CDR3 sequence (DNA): TGTGCCAGTAAGACAGGGGAGTTTTCCAATGAGCAGTTCTTC. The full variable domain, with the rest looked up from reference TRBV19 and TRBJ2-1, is DGGITQSPKYLFRKEGQNVTLSCEQNLNHDAMYWYRQDPGQGLRLIYYSQIVNDFQKGDIAEGYSVSREKKESFPLTVTSAQKNPTAFYLCASKTGEFSNEQFFGPGTRLTVL.

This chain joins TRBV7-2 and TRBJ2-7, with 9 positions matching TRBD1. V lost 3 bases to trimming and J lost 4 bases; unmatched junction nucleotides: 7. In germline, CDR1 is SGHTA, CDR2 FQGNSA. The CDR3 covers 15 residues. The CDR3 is CASSFTGGDIYEQYF. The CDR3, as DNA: TGTGCCAGCAGCTTCACAGGGGGCGATATTTACGAGCAGTACTTC.

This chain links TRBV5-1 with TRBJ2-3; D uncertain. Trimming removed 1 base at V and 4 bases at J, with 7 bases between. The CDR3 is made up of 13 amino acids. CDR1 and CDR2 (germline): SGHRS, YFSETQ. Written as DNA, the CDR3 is TGCGCCAGCAGCTTGTCCCTCCCAGATACGCAGTATTTT. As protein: CASSLSLPDTQYF. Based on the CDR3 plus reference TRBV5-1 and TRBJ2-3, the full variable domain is KAGVTQTPRYLIKTRGQQVTLSCSPISGHRSVSWYQQTPGQGLQFLFEYFSETQRNKGNFPGRFSGRQFSNSRSEMNVSTLELGDSALYLCASSLSLPDTQYFGPGTRLTVL.

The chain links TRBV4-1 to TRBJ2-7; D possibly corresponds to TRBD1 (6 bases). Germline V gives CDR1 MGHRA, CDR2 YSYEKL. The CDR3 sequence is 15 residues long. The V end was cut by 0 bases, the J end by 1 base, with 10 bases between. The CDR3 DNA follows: TGCGCCAGCAGCCAAGAAGGCACAGGGTCCTACGAGCAGTACTTC. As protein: CASSQEGTGSYEQYF.

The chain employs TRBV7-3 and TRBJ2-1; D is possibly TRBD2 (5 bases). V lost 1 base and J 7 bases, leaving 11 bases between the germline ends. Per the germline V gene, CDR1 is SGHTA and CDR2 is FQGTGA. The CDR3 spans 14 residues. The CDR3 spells CASSLSGLINEQFF. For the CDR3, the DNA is TGTGCCAGCAGCTTAAGCGGGCTCATTAATGAGCAGTTCTTC. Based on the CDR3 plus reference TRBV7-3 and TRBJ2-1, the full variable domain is GAGVSQTPSNKVTEKGKYVELRCDPISGHTALYWYRQSLGQGPEFLIYFQGTGAADDSGLPNDRFFAVRPEGSVSTLKIQRTERGDSAVYLCASSLSGLINEQFFGPGTRLTVL.

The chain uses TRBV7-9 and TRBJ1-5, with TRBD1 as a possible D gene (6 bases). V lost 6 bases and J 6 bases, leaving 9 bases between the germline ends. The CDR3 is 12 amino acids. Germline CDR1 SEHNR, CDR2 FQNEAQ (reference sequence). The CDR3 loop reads CASSPGVQPQHF. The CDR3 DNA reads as TGTGCCAGCAGTCCAGGGGTTCAGCCCCAGCATTTT.

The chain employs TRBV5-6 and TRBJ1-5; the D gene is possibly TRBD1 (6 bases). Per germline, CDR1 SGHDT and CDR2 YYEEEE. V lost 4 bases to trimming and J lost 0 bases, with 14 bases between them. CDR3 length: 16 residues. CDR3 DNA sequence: TGTGCCAGCAGCAACTTAAGGGGGGGTAGCAATCAGCCCCAGCATTTT. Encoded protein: CASSNLRGGSNQPQHF.

CDR3 sequence (DNA): TGTGCCAGCAGTGAAGTAGCGGGAGTCCCCAATGAGCAGTTCTTC. As protein: CASSEVAGVPNEQFF. The chain uses TRBV2 and TRBJ2-1; 9 bases agree with TRBD2. The CDR3 has 15 residues. V shed 1 base and J 6 bases; nucleotides not matched to a gene: 4. The germline V gene has CDR1 SNHLY and CDR2 FYNNEI. Filled out from reference TRBV2 and TRBJ2-1, the complete variable domain reads EPEVTQTPSHQVTQMGQEVILRCVPISNHLYFYWYRQILGQKVEFLVSFYNNEISEKSEIFDDQFSVERPDGSNFTLKIRSTKLEDSAMYFCASSEVAGVPNEQFFGPGTRLTVL.

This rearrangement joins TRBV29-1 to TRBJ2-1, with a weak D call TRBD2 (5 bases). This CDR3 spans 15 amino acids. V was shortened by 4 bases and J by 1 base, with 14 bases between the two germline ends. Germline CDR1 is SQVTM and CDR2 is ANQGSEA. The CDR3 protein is CSVVLSGKSYNEQFF. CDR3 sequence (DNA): TGCAGCGTTGTATTGAGCGGCAAATCCTACAATGAGCAGTTCTTC.

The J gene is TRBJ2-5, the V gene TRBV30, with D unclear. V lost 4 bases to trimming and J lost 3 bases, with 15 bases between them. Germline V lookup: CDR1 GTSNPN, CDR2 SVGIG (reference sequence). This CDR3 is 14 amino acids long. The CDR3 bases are TGTGCCTGGACCCCTCTTCGACTTGAAGAGACCCAGTACTTC. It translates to CAWTPLRLEETQYF.

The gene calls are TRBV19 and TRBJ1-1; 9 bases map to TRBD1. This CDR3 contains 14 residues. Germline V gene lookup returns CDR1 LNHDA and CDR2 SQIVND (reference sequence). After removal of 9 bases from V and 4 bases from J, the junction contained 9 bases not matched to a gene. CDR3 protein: CASRDRARSTEAFF. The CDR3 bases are TGTGCCAGCCGGGACAGGGCCCGAAGCACTGAAGCTTTCTTT.

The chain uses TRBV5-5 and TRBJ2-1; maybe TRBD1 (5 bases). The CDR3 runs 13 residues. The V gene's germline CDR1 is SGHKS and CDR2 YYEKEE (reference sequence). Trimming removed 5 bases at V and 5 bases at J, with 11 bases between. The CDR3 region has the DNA TGTGCCAGCAGTTCGGACATTAACAATGAGCAGTTCTTC. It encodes CASSSDINNEQFF.

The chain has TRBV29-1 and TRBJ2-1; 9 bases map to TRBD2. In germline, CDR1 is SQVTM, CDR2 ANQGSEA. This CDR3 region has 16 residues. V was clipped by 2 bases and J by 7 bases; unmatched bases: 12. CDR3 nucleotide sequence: TGCAGCGTTGAAAAGGGGACTAGCTATCGGGGTAATGAGCAGTTCTTC. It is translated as CSVEKGTSYRGNEQFF.

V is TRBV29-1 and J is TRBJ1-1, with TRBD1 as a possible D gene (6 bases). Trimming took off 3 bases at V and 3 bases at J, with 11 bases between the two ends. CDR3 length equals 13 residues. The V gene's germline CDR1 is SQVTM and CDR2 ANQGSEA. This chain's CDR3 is CSVDRGSDTEAFF. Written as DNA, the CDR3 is TGCAGCGTTGACAGGGGTTCGGACACTGAAGCTTTCTTT.